The rows below give T cell receptor beta chains drawn from one sample of a study of CD8 T cells in ankylosing spondylitis. MiXCR, applied by TCRdb to the 5' RACE reads, yields one record per CDR3 protein. Among 200,000 to 300,000 distinct CDR3 sequences listed, about 24% were seen once. Material: blood, either unsorted or a sorted T cell fraction (not recorded which). All receptors derive from a male donor with ankylosing spondylitis or in good health (not recorded which). The CDR3 runs from the conserved cysteine through the conserved F or W. Fields, in order: V gene, clone size, D gene, J gene, CDR3 protein, CDR3 DNA. D genes are given only for firm matches. The size field is filled for only some rows; it gives once, few, many or a size class.

v_gene: TRBV5-4; abundance: NA; d_gene: TRBD1; j_gene: TRBJ2-3; CDR3aa: CASSLDRDRSTDTQYF; CDR3nt: TGTGCCAGCAGCCTCGACCGGGACAGAAGCACAGATACGCAGTATTTT
v_gene: TRBV12-3/TRBV12-4; abundance: NA; d_gene: TRBD1; j_gene: TRBJ2-6; CDR3aa: CASSRTTGVGANVLTF; CDR3nt: TGTGCCAGCAGTCGCACGACAGGGGTCGGGGCCAACGTCCTGACTTTC
v_gene: TRBV20-1; abundance: many; d_gene: TRBD2; j_gene: TRBJ2-1; CDR3aa: CSARHLAGGPFNEQFF; CDR3nt: TGCAGTGCTAGACATTTAGCGGGGGGGCCGTTCAATGAGCAGTTCTTC
v_gene: TRBV7-8; abundance: many; d_gene: NA; j_gene: TRBJ2-5; CDR3aa: CASSTRGSGTQYF; CDR3nt: TGTGCCAGCAGTACCCGGGGTTCGGGGACCCAGTACTTC
v_gene: TRBV20-1; abundance: many; d_gene: NA; j_gene: TRBJ2-3; CDR3aa: CSPTRGTDTQYF; CDR3nt: TGCAGTCCAACCCGGGGCACAGATACGCAGTATTTT
v_gene: TRBV7-6; abundance: few; d_gene: NA; j_gene: TRBJ2-3; CDR3aa: CASSSGPQQDTQYF; CDR3nt: TGTGCCAGCAGCTCCGGACCACAACAAGATACGCAGTATTTT
v_gene: TRBV7-8; abundance: NA; d_gene: NA; j_gene: TRBJ1-5; CDR3aa: CASSLGGANQPQHF; CDR3nt: TGTGCCAGCAGCTTAGGAGGGGCAAATCAGCCCCAGCATTTT
v_gene: TRBV20-1; abundance: few; d_gene: TRBD2; j_gene: TRBJ2-3; CDR3aa: CSAGRLATDTQYF; CDR3nt: TGCAGTGCTGGACGACTAGCTACAGATACGCAGTATTTT
v_gene: TRBV11-2; abundance: many; d_gene: NA; j_gene: TRBJ2-5; CDR3aa: CASSLDMETQYF; CDR3nt: TGTGCCAGCAGCTTGGACATGGAGACCCAGTACTTC
v_gene: TRBV5-5; abundance: few; d_gene: NA; j_gene: TRBJ2-1; CDR3aa: CASSAASYYNEQFF; CDR3nt: TGTGCCAGCAGCGCCGCGAGTTACTACAATGAGCAGTTCTTC
v_gene: TRBV13; abundance: NA; d_gene: TRBD1; j_gene: TRBJ2-7; CDR3aa: CASRPRGTGLGEQYF; CDR3nt: TGTGCCAGCAGACCGCGCGGGACAGGGTTGGGCGAGCAGTACTTC
v_gene: TRBV5-1; abundance: NA; d_gene: TRBD1; j_gene: TRBJ1-2; CDR3aa: CASSQTGQATYGYTF; CDR3nt: TGCGCCAGCAGCCAAACGGGACAGGCTACCTATGGCTACACCTTC
v_gene: TRBV20-1; abundance: NA; d_gene: TRBD1; j_gene: TRBJ1-6; CDR3aa: CSAVGGAGGALSNSPLHF; CDR3nt: TGCAGTGCGGTAGGAGGGGCAGGGGGCGCATTGAGTAATTCACCCCTCCACTTT
v_gene: TRBV20-1; abundance: many; d_gene: TRBD1; j_gene: TRBJ1-2; CDR3aa: CSAQQGAMVGYTF; CDR3nt: TGCAGTGCGCAACAGGGGGCAATGGTAGGCTACACCTTC
v_gene: TRBV28; abundance: many; d_gene: NA; j_gene: TRBJ1-5; CDR3aa: CASIVGADQPQHF; CDR3nt: TGTGCCAGCATAGTGGGCGCCGATCAGCCCCAGCATTTT
v_gene: TRBV29-1; abundance: few; d_gene: TRBD1; j_gene: TRBJ2-7; CDR3aa: CSPGQGPYEQYF; CDR3nt: TGCAGCCCGGGACAGGGGCCCTACGAGCAGTACTTC
v_gene: TRBV2; abundance: NA; d_gene: NA; j_gene: TRBJ1-1; CDR3aa: CASSVSRNTEAFF; CDR3nt: TGTGCCAGCAGTGTGAGCAGGAACACTGAAGCTTTCTTT
v_gene: TRBV3-1; abundance: many; d_gene: TRBD1; j_gene: TRBJ1-2; CDR3aa: CASSPPGQGSGYGYTF; CDR3nt: TGTGCCAGCAGCCCTCCCGGACAGGGGAGCGGCTATGGCTACACCTTC
v_gene: TRBV7-2; abundance: many; d_gene: TRBD2; j_gene: TRBJ2-4; CDR3aa: CASSLGGGPAKNIQYF; CDR3nt: TGTGCCAGCAGCTTAGGCGGGGGGCCGGCCAAAAACATTCAGTACTTC
v_gene: TRBV6-5; abundance: few; d_gene: NA; j_gene: TRBJ2-1; CDR3aa: CASSFAIQGPSYNEQFF; CDR3nt: TGTGCCAGCAGTTTCGCCATACAGGGCCCTTCCTACAATGAGCAGTTCTTC
v_gene: TRBV5-6; abundance: NA; d_gene: TRBD2; j_gene: TRBJ2-2; CDR3aa: CASVEPIAGGPGELFF; CDR3nt: TGTGCCTCCGTGGAACCAATAGCGGGGGGCCCCGGGGAGCTGTTTTTT
v_gene: TRBV7-9; abundance: many; d_gene: NA; j_gene: TRBJ2-7; CDR3aa: CASTRDGTDAQYF; CDR3nt: TGTGCCAGCACCCGGGACGGCACGGACGCGCAGTACTTC
v_gene: TRBV7-9; abundance: many; d_gene: NA; j_gene: TRBJ2-7; CDR3aa: CASSRAGPYEQYF; CDR3nt: TGTGCCAGCAGCCGAGCAGGGCCCTACGAGCAGTACTTC
v_gene: TRBV2; abundance: NA; d_gene: NA; j_gene: TRBJ2-1; CDR3aa: CASSESALTYNEQFF; CDR3nt: TGTGCCAGCAGTGAATCAGCTCTAACTTACAATGAGCAGTTCTTC
v_gene: TRBV6-2/TRBV6-3; abundance: NA; d_gene: NA; j_gene: TRBJ2-4; CDR3aa: CASRFRALGAKNIQYF; CDR3nt: TGTGCCAGCAGATTCAGGGCCTTAGGGGCCAAAAACATTCAGTACTTC
v_gene: TRBV6-1; abundance: NA; d_gene: NA; j_gene: TRBJ2-3; CDR3aa: CASRTPVPDTQYF; CDR3nt: TGTGCCAGCCGCACTCCCGTCCCAGATACGCAGTATTTT
v_gene: TRBV29-1; abundance: many; d_gene: NA; j_gene: TRBJ2-1; CDR3aa: CSVRGYTMLEQFF; CDR3nt: TGCAGCGTTCGCGGGTACACGATGCTTGAGCAGTTCTTC
v_gene: TRBV20-1; abundance: NA; d_gene: NA; j_gene: TRBJ2-7; CDR3aa: CSARGGASSIYEQYF; CDR3nt: TGCAGTGCTAGAGGGGGAGCCTCCTCTATCTACGAGCAGTACTTC
v_gene: TRBV29-1; abundance: NA; d_gene: NA; j_gene: TRBJ2-5; CDR3aa: CSVEEGTRETQYF; CDR3nt: TGCAGCGTTGAAGAGGGTACGCGGGAGACCCAGTACTTC
v_gene: TRBV7-8; abundance: many; d_gene: NA; j_gene: TRBJ2-4; CDR3aa: CASSLGGPGSQGNIQYF; CDR3nt: TGTGCCAGCAGCTTAGGGGGACCGGGATCACAAGGAAACATTCAGTACTTC
v_gene: TRBV10-3; abundance: NA; d_gene: NA; j_gene: TRBJ2-1; CDR3aa: CAISEGSAIDEQFF; CDR3nt: TGTGCCATCAGTGAGGGGTCCGCAATAGATGAGCAGTTCTTC